Each of the 24 T cell receptor beta chains below was sequenced from the same sample in a study of T cells expressing NK-cell markers. Each CDR3 protein gets one entry in TCRdb, which reprocessed the 5' RACE reads and gives no DNA. This sample's clone table lists about 160,000 distinct CDR3 sequences. The specimen was blood T cells: a sorted CD56 or NKG2C T cell subset, CD4+ or CD8+ T cells, or bulk PBMC T cells (not recorded which). These receptors were collected from a woman aged 18 to 75 in good health.

This CDR3 reads CASSKDGVAEAFF. The rearrangement links TRBV28 to TRBJ1-1; TCRdb picks TRBD1, but there is no DNA to check that call. Germline V gene lookup returns CDR1 MDHEN and CDR2 SYDVKM. The CDR3 is made up of 13 amino acids.

The V gene is TRBV4-1, the J gene TRBJ1-5; the D gene TCRdb calls, TRBD1, cannot be checked with no DNA. Germline assignment: CDR1 MGHRA and CDR2 YSYEKL. The CDR3 totals 17 residues. This CDR3 reads CASSQVRKGTYNQPQHF.

CDR3 loop: CASSPGGEGYTF. The chain carries TRBV3-1 and TRBJ1-2; TCRdb indicates TRBD1, and absent DNA this call remains unverified. Germline CDR1 reads LGHDT; CDR2 reads YNNKEL (reference sequence). The CDR3 runs 12 residues.

The gene calls are TRBV20-1 and TRBJ2-3; TCRdb calls TRBD1, which cannot be checked without DNA. The CDR3 has 13 amino acids. Per germline, CDR1 DFQATT and CDR2 SNEGSKA (reference sequence). The CDR3 region is CSAYRTGTDTQYF.

The chain recombines TRBV6-5 with TRBJ1-1. Germline V lookup: CDR1 MNHEY, CDR2 SVGAGI. This CDR3 comprises 11 residues. This chain's CDR3 is CASRENTEAFF.

The chain has TRBV9 and TRBJ2-1; lacking DNA, the TRBD2 call made by TCRdb goes unchecked. The CDR3 is 15 residues long. Germline CDR1 reads SGDLS; CDR2 reads YYNGEE. This CDR3 is CASSVGLAGYNEQFF. The entire variable domain, with the rest obtained from reference TRBV9 and TRBJ2-1, is as follows: DSGVTQTPKHLITATGQRVTLRCSPRSGDLSVYWYQQSLDQGLQFLIQYYNGEERAKGNILERFSAQQFPDLHSELNLSSLELGDSALYFCASSVGLAGYNEQFFGPGTRLTVL.

This sequence joins TRBV12-3 or TRBV12-4 and TRBJ1-5; as DNA is missing, the TRBD1 call by TCRdb cannot be tested. CDR3 size: 15 residues. The CDR3 reads CASRPTGGKGQPQHF.

The J gene is TRBJ2-3, the V gene TRBV4-1; TCRdb gives TRBD2 as the D gene, but with no DNA this cannot be confirmed. The CDR3 is 16 amino acids. Germline V gene lookup returns CDR1 MGHRA and CDR2 YSYEKL. The CDR3 loop is CASSLTLTSGSDTQYF.

This chain joins TRBV29-1 and TRBJ2-1; TCRdb's assignment of TRBD2 cannot be checked, as there is no DNA. The CDR3 extends over 14 amino acids. The germline CDR1 and CDR2 sequences are SQVTM and ANQGSEA. CDR3 sequence: CTPGEANSYNEQFF.

CDR3 region: CASSSGSGDTGELFF. The chain carries TRBV5-1 and TRBJ2-2. The CDR3 has 15 amino acids. The germline CDR1 and CDR2 sequences are SGHRS and YFSETQ.

This chain joins TRBV28 and TRBJ2-1; the D call of TRBD2 rests on TCRdb alone, since no DNA is present to check it. The CDR3 is 15 amino acids. Germline CDR1 reads MDHEN; CDR2 reads SYDVKM. The CDR3 sequence: CASSLRAGSYNEQFF.

The rearrangement links TRBV30 to TRBJ1-2; TCRdb picks TRBD1, but there is no DNA to check that call. The germline gives CDR1 GTSNPN, CDR2 SVGIG (reference sequence). The CDR3 loop spans 14 amino acids. CDR3 in amino acids: CAWSSGRGLGGYTF.

The chain recombines TRBV3-1 with TRBJ1-2. CDR3 size: 12 residues. Germline CDR1 and CDR2: LGHDT and YNNKEL (reference sequence). The CDR3: CASSQTNNGYTF.

The V gene is TRBV6-1, the J gene TRBJ2-7; lacking DNA, the TRBD1 call made by TCRdb goes unchecked. CDR1 and CDR2 (germline): MNHNS, SASEGT. CDR3 size: 14 residues. CDR3 sequence: CASGRTESAYEQYF.

The chain employs TRBV10-3 and TRBJ1-5. The CDR3 is 14 amino acids. Germline V lookup: CDR1 ENHRY, CDR2 SYGVKD. The CDR3 region is CAISVDGSNQPQHF.

The rearrangement joins TRBV7-9 to TRBJ1-3. Per the germline V gene, CDR1 is SEHNR and CDR2 is FQNEAQ (reference sequence). The CDR3 totals 14 residues. CDR3 residues: CASSLGVGGNTIYF.

This sequence joins TRBV12-3 or TRBV12-4 and TRBJ1-1; no DNA is available, so the TRBD1 call from TCRdb remains unchecked. The CDR3 consists of 14 residues. CDR3 region: CASSEQGASTEAFF.

The V call is TRBV24-1, the J call TRBJ2-2; TCRdb proposes TRBD1, but this gene call is untestable without DNA. CDR1 and CDR2 (germline): KGHDR, SFDVKD. CDR3 length equals 16 residues. The CDR3 sequence: CATSDAGTGITGELFF.

The V and J genes are TRBV5-1 and TRBJ2-1; the TCRdb call, TRBD2, lacks DNA for checking. This CDR3 spans 15 amino acids. Per germline, CDR1 SGHRS and CDR2 YFSETQ. The chain's CDR3 is CASSNQTSRRNEQFF.

Here the CDR3 reads CATSRAPGHNEQFF. This chain uses TRBV15 with TRBJ2-1; TCRdb proposes TRBD1, but this gene call is untestable without DNA. Germline lookup yields CDR1 LNHNV and CDR2 YYDKDF (reference sequence). The CDR3 totals 14 residues.

The CDR3 sequence is CASSLSGRQQETQYF. This chain uses TRBV7-3 with TRBJ2-5. Per the germline V gene, CDR1 is SGHTA and CDR2 is FQGTGA. This CDR3 contains 15 residues.

The chain joins TRBV27 to TRBJ2-1; TCRdb's D gene call, TRBD2, goes unchecked for lack of DNA. This CDR3 is built from 16 residues. Germline CDR1 is MNHEY and CDR2 is SMNVEV (reference sequence). CDR3 amino acids: CASSLASGTFSNEQFF.

V gene TRBV29-1 combines with J gene TRBJ2-3; the D gene TCRdb calls, TRBD1, cannot be checked with no DNA. Germline V lookup: CDR1 SQVTM, CDR2 ANQGSEA. The CDR3 has 14 amino acids. CDR3 protein: CSVSGISGTDTQYF.

V and J are TRBV25-1 and TRBJ1-1; the D call of TRBD1 rests on TCRdb alone, since no DNA is present to check it. Germline V CDR1 and CDR2: MGHDK, SYGVNS. This CDR3 has 14 amino acids. The CDR3 loop reads CASSDAQGGTEAFF.